The 8 T cell receptor beta chains presented below share a single source sample, sequenced in a study of blood T cells in healthy people across ages. Combining a sample-barcoded 5' primer with a J-beta primer mix, a second PCR ran for about 6 to 12 cycles. TCRdb called the 5' RACE reads again in MiXCR, with one record for every CDR3 protein. The sample includes hundreds of thousands of distinct CDR3 sequences, more than 20% of them seen just once. The sample was also reused in another study, on T cells of mothers and their children.

Sample: blood. These receptors were collected from a boy aged 5-17 years in good health.

This chain links TRBV6-6 with TRBJ2-1, with D uncertain. Germline CDR1 MNHNY, CDR2 SVGAGI (reference sequence). The CDR3 sequence is 15 residues long. V was clipped by 5 bases and J by 0 bases, with 11 bases between them. CDR3 region: CASSRTDPSYNEQFF. The CDR3 bases are TGTGCCAGCAGTAGAACAGATCCCTCCTACAATGAGCAGTTCTTC.

This clonotype is a singleton in its sample. This chain uses TRBV29-1 with TRBJ1-1, with TRBD1 identical over 7 bases. The J segment lost 1 base and the V segment lost 5 bases, leaving 4 bases of the junction unmatched. The CDR3 length is 13 residues. The germline gives CDR1 SQVTM, CDR2 ANQGSEA. The CDR3 DNA reads as TGCAGCGTTAACAGGGGAGGGAACACTGAAGCTTTCTTT. Protein: CSVNRGGNTEAFF. The complete variable domain, with remaining parts taken from reference TRBV29-1 and TRBJ1-1, reads SAVISQKPSRDICQRGTSLTIQCQVDSQVTMMFWYRQQPGQSLTLIATANQGSEATYESGFVIDKFPISRPNLTFSTLTVSNMSPEDSSIYLCSVNRGGNTEAFFGQGTRLTVV.

Only a few counts were recorded for this clonotype. This chain joins TRBV24-1 and TRBJ2-2, with D possibly TRBD2 on 5 matching bases. The CDR3 contains 15 residues. Germline CDR1 reads KGHDR; CDR2 reads SFDVKD. With 6 bases removed from V and 1 base from J, the gap between germline ends came to 11 bases. Here the CDR3 reads CATSSVGRNTGELFF. Here the CDR3 DNA reads TGTGCCACCAGTTCGGTGGGGAGGAACACCGGGGAGCTGTTTTTT.

The rearrangement links TRBV20-1 to TRBJ2-3; D remains unclear. Germline CDR1 is DFQATT and CDR2 is SNEGSKA (reference sequence). This CDR3 region has 12 residues. V lost 1 base and J lost 2, with 4 bases in between. The CDR3 DNA reads TGCAGTGCTAGAGCCATCACAGATACGCAGTATTTT. Its protein is CSARAITDTQYF.

This clonotype has a handful of counts. The V gene is TRBV20-1, the J gene TRBJ2-6; 7 bases match TRBD1. The CDR3 has 16 residues. Germline lookup yields CDR1 DFQATT and CDR2 SNEGSKA (reference sequence). J was trimmed by 0 bases and V by 2 bases; bases with no gene match: 4. CDR3: CSARRTGGSGANVLTF. In DNA form, the CDR3 reads TGCAGTGCTAGACGGACAGGCGGCTCTGGGGCCAACGTCCTGACTTTC.

This sequence joins TRBV7-9 and TRBJ2-7, with 7 bases aligning to TRBD1. Germline CDR1 reads SEHNR; CDR2 reads FQNEAQ (reference sequence). The CDR3 totals 15 residues. The trim removed 4 bases at V and 1 base at J, leaving 7 bases unmatched. The CDR3 sequence: CASSYDRVGSYEQYF. As DNA, the CDR3 is TGTGCCAGCAGCTACGACAGGGTCGGGTCCTACGAGCAGTACTTC.

The chain is built from TRBV7-2 and TRBJ1-2; TRBD1 matches 7 bases. This CDR3 comprises 16 residues. Trimming removed 7 bases from V and 1 base from J; junction bases left unmatched: 12. Germline assignment: CDR1 SGHTA and CDR2 FQGNSA. The CDR3 nucleotides are TGTGCCAGCACCTCATCCATACAGGGGCTTAACTATGGCTACACCTTC. Protein product: CASTSSIQGLNYGYTF.

The J gene is TRBJ1-4, the V gene TRBV12-3 or TRBV12-4; 7 bases are shared with TRBD1. This CDR3 contains 19 residues. The J segment lost 3 bases and the V segment lost 5 bases, leaving 18 bases of the junction unmatched. CDR3 in amino acids: CASSDPGQPYRGANEKLFF. CDR3 DNA: TGTGCCAGCAGTGATCCGGGACAGCCCTACCGGGGGGCTAATGAAAAACTGTTTTTT.